This passage covers 14 T cell receptor beta chains from one sample sequenced in a study of monozygotic twins with inflammatory bowel disease. TCRdb reanalyzed the 5' RACE reads, giving one entry per CDR3 protein sequence and no DNA. The sample includes roughly 160,000 distinct CDR3 sequences. Source material: blood. Every receptor here comes from a human donor with ulcerative colitis or Crohn's disease, or a healthy co-twin of an affected twin (not recorded which).

The J gene is TRBJ1-3, the V gene TRBV18; lacking DNA, the TRBD1 call made by TCRdb goes unchecked. Germline values: CDR1 KGHSH, CDR2 LQKENI. This CDR3 region has 16 residues. CDR3 sequence: CASSLATTDSGNTIYF.

V and J are TRBV3-1 and TRBJ1-5; TCRdb proposes TRBD1, but this gene call is untestable without DNA. The CDR3 spans 15 residues. From germline, CDR1 is LGHDT and CDR2 YNNKEL (reference sequence). The CDR3 protein is CASSQTGTDDQPQHF.

V usage is TRBV5-1 and J usage is TRBJ2-2. The CDR3 has 13 amino acids. Germline CDR1 is SGHRS and CDR2 is YFSETQ. CDR3 sequence: CASSLVGTGELFF.

This chain joins TRBV29-1 and TRBJ1-1. This CDR3 region has 12 residues. Germline lookup yields CDR1 SQVTM and CDR2 ANQGSEA. The CDR3 sequence is CSVGGWQVEAFF.

This CDR3 reads CSVEGQEGTTNEKLFF. This chain connects TRBV29-1 to TRBJ1-4; as DNA is missing, the TRBD1 call by TCRdb cannot be tested. The CDR3 consists of 16 residues. CDR1 and CDR2 (germline): SQVTM, ANQGSEA.

The rearrangement links TRBV7-9 to TRBJ2-7; TCRdb picks TRBD1, but there is no DNA to check that call. This CDR3 spans 14 amino acids. CDR1 SEHNR and CDR2 FQNEAQ come from the germline V gene (reference sequence). The CDR3 reads CASSSWDRVFEQYF.

The CDR3: CASSLPRPATEAFF. The chain recombines TRBV7-2 with TRBJ1-1. In germline, CDR1 is SGHTA, CDR2 FQGNSA. The CDR3 runs to 14 residues. The full variable domain, its missing parts supplied by reference TRBV7-2 and TRBJ1-1, is GAGVSQSPSNKVTEKGKDVELRCDPISGHTALYWYRQSLGQGLEFLIYFQGNSAPDKSGLPSDRFSAERTGGSVSTLTIQRTQQEDSAVYLCASSLPRPATEAFFGQGTRLTVV.

The chain couples TRBV5-1 to TRBJ1-3. Germline CDR1 is SGHRS and CDR2 is YFSETQ. The CDR3 has 15 amino acids. The CDR3: CASSPDGRPGNTIYF.

V and J are TRBV6-6 and TRBJ1-1; no DNA is available, so the TRBD1 call from TCRdb remains unchecked. This CDR3 spans 13 amino acids. Germline CDR1 is MNHNY and CDR2 is SVGAGI (reference sequence). The CDR3 reads CASRQGSGTEAFF.

The genes are TRBV5-4 and TRBJ1-4; TCRdb designates TRBD1, a call that cannot be tested without DNA. CDR1 is SGHNT and CDR2 is YYREEE in the germline V gene (reference sequence). The CDR3 loop spans 14 amino acids. The CDR3 spells CASSLHGGKEKLFF.

J is TRBJ1-2 and V is TRBV7-2. The CDR3 extends over 11 amino acids. The germline V gene has CDR1 SGHTA and CDR2 FQGNSA. CDR3: CASSFPYGYTF.

The chain recombines TRBV14 with TRBJ1-4; TCRdb calls TRBD1, which cannot be checked without DNA. CDR1 SGHDN and CDR2 FVKESK come from the germline V gene. The CDR3 runs 15 residues. The chain's CDR3 is CASSARESINEKLFF.

The V call is TRBV6-5, the J call TRBJ2-2. CDR1 MNHEY and CDR2 SVGAGI come from the germline V gene. The CDR3 sequence is 16 residues long. The CDR3 loop is CASSYLVLMNTGELFF.

The chain is built from TRBV6-2 or TRBV6-3 and TRBJ1-2. Germline loops: CDR1 MNHEY, CDR2 SVGEGT. The CDR3 has 14 amino acids. CDR3 sequence: CASSYPTANYGYTF.